Following are 26 T cell receptor beta chains from one sample sequenced in a study of blood T cells in healthy people across ages. It was with a sample-barcoded 5' primer and a J-beta primer mix that a second PCR of roughly 7 to 12 cycles was run. TCRdb passed the 5' RACE reads through MiXCR, listing each CDR3 protein once. The sample carries around 800,000 distinct CDR3 sequences, roughly 25% recorded once. The sample was also reused in another study, on T cells of mothers and their children.

The source material was blood. These receptors were collected from a boy younger than 18 in good health.

This clonotype was seen more than once but under ten times. The gene calls are TRBV10-3 and TRBJ2-1; no reliable D call. Trimming removed 4 bases from V and 3 bases from J, with 13 bases in between. Germline V gives CDR1 ENHRY, CDR2 SYGVKD. The CDR3 is 15 residues long. The CDR3 spells CAISARWRLYNEQFF. As DNA, the CDR3 is TGTGCCATCAGTGCTCGGTGGCGCCTCTACAATGAGCAGTTCTTC.

This clonotype was detected a few times. The chain recombines TRBV3-1 with TRBJ1-4, with 7 nucleotides matching TRBD1. This CDR3 contains 13 residues. The trim removed 3 bases at V and 8 bases at J, leaving 3 bases unmatched. In germline, CDR1 is LGHDT, CDR2 YNNKEL (reference sequence). CDR3: CASSHGTAEKLFF. The DNA for the CDR3 is TGTGCCAGCAGCCACGGGACAGCCGAAAAACTGTTTTTT.

In this sample, this clonotype turned up a few times. V is TRBV28 and J is TRBJ1-5; D is unresolved. The length of the CDR3 is 15 residues. V was pared by 6 bases and J by 7 bases, with 19 bases between. CDR1 is MDHEN and CDR2 is SYDVKM in the germline V gene. The CDR3 reads CASSPSEQVGQPQHF. CDR3 DNA sequence: TGTGCCAGCAGCCCCTCGGAGCAGGTGGGGCAGCCCCAGCATTTT.

The chain is built from TRBV3-1 and TRBJ2-5; a possible D gene is TRBD2 (6 bases). The J call may be faulty, since TRBJ2-1 better matches the DNA end. Germline V lookup: CDR1 LGHDT, CDR2 YNNKEL (reference sequence). This CDR3 comprises 13 residues. The CDR3 loop reads CASSRLAYNEQFF. In DNA form, the CDR3 reads TGTGCCAGCAGCCGACTAGCCTACAATGAGCAGTTCTTC.

This chain connects TRBV27 to TRBJ2-7, with D possibly matching TRBD2 (5 bases). CDR3 length: 10 amino acids. Germline V lookup: CDR1 MNHEY, CDR2 SMNVEV (reference sequence). In DNA, the CDR3 is TGTCGGCCGGGGTACTACGAGCAGTACTTC. Its translation: CRPGYYEQYF.

The chain joins TRBV29-1 to TRBJ1-1; a weak D match, TRBD1 (6 bases). Trimming removed 7 bases from V and 6 bases from J, with 18 bases in between. CDR3 size: 13 residues. The germline V gene has CDR1 SQVTM and CDR2 ANQGSEA. This chain's CDR3 is CSAQRTEGAEAFF. DNA for the CDR3: TGCAGCGCACAGAGAACCGAGGGGGCTGAAGCTTTCTTT.

This clonotype was seen a single time. The chain's CDR3 is CASSTYLVREGQSEQYF. CDR3 in DNA: TGTGCCAGCTCGACCTATCTAGTGCGGGAGGGCCAGAGCGAGCAGTACTTC. This chain uses TRBV18 with TRBJ2-7; 9 positions match TRBD2. CDR1 and CDR2 from the germline V gene are KGHSH and LQKENI. The trim removed 6 bases at V and 6 bases at J, leaving 18 bases unmatched. CDR3 length: 17 residues.

The chain carries TRBV12-3 or TRBV12-4 and TRBJ2-3, with 9 bases that match TRBD2. The CDR3 sequence is 15 residues long. The V segment lost 3 bases and the J segment 5 bases; nucleotides outside the gene matches: 6. The CDR3: CASSLAGGPRDTQYF. CDR3 nucleotides: TGTGCCAGCAGTTTGGCGGGAGGGCCGAGAGATACGCAGTATTTT.

The rearrangement links TRBV21-1 to TRBJ1-4; the D call TRBD1 from the table was never checked on the DNA. TRBV21-1 is annotated as a pseudogene. The CDR3 covers 16 residues. The CDR3 loop is CASSNKGQGADEKLFF. CDR3 bases: TGTGCCAGCAGCAACAAGGGACAGGGCGCGGATGAAAAACTGTTTTTT.

CDR3 amino acids: CASSPGTGGVWNEKLFF. CDR3 DNA: TGTGCCAGCAGCCCCGGGACAGGGGGAGTTTGGAATGAAAAACTGTTTTTT. This chain connects TRBV7-9 to TRBJ1-4, with 11 bases fitting TRBD1. The CDR3 is 17 amino acids. Looked up from germline, CDR1 is SEHNR and CDR2 is FQNEAQ (reference sequence). V shed 5 bases and J 5 bases; nucleotides not matched to a gene: 10. The full variable domain, completed using reference TRBV7-9 and TRBJ1-4, is DTGVSQNPRHKITKRGQNVTFRCDPISEHNRLYWYRQTLGQGPEFLTYFQNEAQLEKSRLLSDRFSAERPKGSFSTLEIQRTEQGDSAMYLCASSPGTGGVWNEKLFFGSGTQLSVL.

The chain combines TRBV9 with TRBJ1-2, with D unclear. The V end was cut by 6 bases, the J end by 4 bases, with 10 bases between. This CDR3 spans 12 amino acids. Germline CDR1 and CDR2: SGDLS and YYNGEE. CDR3 amino acids: CASNTVGYGYTF. The CDR3 DNA follows: TGTGCCAGCAACACGGTCGGCTATGGCTACACCTTC.

This chain connects TRBV12-3 or TRBV12-4 to TRBJ1-1; TRBD1 matches at 8 bases. The CDR3 length is 16 residues. Trimming removed 3 bases from V and 6 bases from J; junction bases left unmatched: 12. DNA of the CDR3: TGTGCCAGCAGTTTGGACAGGGATCGGGGAATCCCTGAAGCTTTCTTT. This encodes CASSLDRDRGIPEAFF.

The chain is built from TRBV20-1 and TRBJ1-2, with 7 bases lining up with TRBD1. CDR3 length: 12 residues. Trimming took 6 bases from V and 2 from J; bases not matched to a gene: 3. From germline, CDR1 is DFQATT and CDR2 SNEGSKA (reference sequence). The CDR3 reads CSALTGNYGYTF. CDR3 DNA sequence: TGCAGTGCCCTGACAGGGAACTATGGCTACACCTTC.

J is TRBJ2-5 and V is TRBV15; D tentatively reads TRBD1 or TRBD2 (5 bases each). Per germline, CDR1 LNHNV and CDR2 YYDKDF (reference sequence). The CDR3 has 14 amino acids. With 5 bases removed from V and 1 base from J, the gap between germline ends came to 11 bases. The CDR3 reads CATSRPGLQETQYF. CDR3 in DNA: TGTGCCACCAGCCGCCCGGGGCTCCAAGAGACCCAGTACTTC.

This chain joins TRBV12-3 or TRBV12-4 and TRBJ1-2; the D is unclear. The CDR3 sequence is 15 residues long. V was clipped by 6 bases and J by 7 bases, with 21 bases between them. Written as DNA, the CDR3 is TGTGCCAGCAGGGGCGCGCGGGTTAGAGGAGGTGGCTACACCTTC. Its protein product is CASRGARVRGGGYTF.

The J gene is TRBJ2-1, the V gene TRBV13; 9 bases align to TRBD2. The J call may be in error: the DNA end matches TRBJ2-7 better. From germline, CDR1 is PRHDT and CDR2 FYEKMQ (reference sequence). The CDR3 runs 16 residues. The CDR3 DNA sequence: TGTGCCAGCAGCTTAGGGGCATCCGGGACTAGCAACGAGCAGTACTTC. It codes for CASSLGASGTSNEQYF.

This clonotype was seen a handful of times. This sequence joins TRBV12-5 and TRBJ2-5; tentatively, D is TRBD2 (6 bases). Per the germline V gene, CDR1 is LGHNT and CDR2 is FRNRAP. The CDR3 spans 13 residues. CDR3 residues: CASGVKVQETQYF. The CDR3 DNA sequence: TGTGCCTCGGGGGTCAAGGTCCAAGAGACCCAGTACTTC.

The chain recombines TRBV6-1 with TRBJ2-5, with D hard to call. From germline, CDR1 is MNHNS and CDR2 SASEGT. There are 15 residues in the CDR3. Trimming pared 4 bases from V and 4 bases from J, leaving 16 bases between. As DNA, the CDR3 is TGTGCCAGCAGTGGAGAGAAGAAATTGGGAGAGACCCAGTACTTC. This translates into CASSGEKKLGETQYF.

This clonotype was seen a handful of times. This chain joins TRBV7-2 and TRBJ2-1, with 7 bases that match TRBD1. The CDR3 has 15 amino acids. V trimming: 5 bases; J trimming: 3 bases; junction bases outside the gene matches: 7. Germline values: CDR1 SGHTA, CDR2 FQGNSA. CDR3 sequence (DNA): TGTGCCAGCAGCGCTCCGGGACAGAGCTACAATGAGCAGTTCTTC. It codes for CASSAPGQSYNEQFF.

The rearrangement links TRBV20-1 to TRBJ2-3; D possibly corresponds to TRBD1 (6 bases). Germline V CDR1 and CDR2: DFQATT, SNEGSKA (reference sequence). This CDR3 has 14 amino acids. Trimming removed 6 bases from V and 0 bases from J, with 13 bases in between. CDR3 in amino acids: CSATDSPSTDTQYF. For the CDR3, the DNA is TGCAGTGCCACGGACAGCCCTAGCACAGATACGCAGTATTTT.

The J gene is TRBJ2-7, the V gene TRBV9; possibly TRBD1 for D (6 bases). V was pared by 2 bases and J by 5 bases, with 20 bases between. Per germline, CDR1 SGDLS and CDR2 YYNGEE. The length of the CDR3 is 16 residues. The CDR3 sequence: CASSVNGQTLGHEQYF. Here the CDR3 DNA reads TGTGCCAGCAGCGTTAACGGACAGACCTTGGGCCACGAGCAGTACTTC.

J is TRBJ2-7 and V is TRBV18; the D gene could be TRBD1 or TRBD2 (5 bases each). The J call may be incorrect, as the DNA end agrees better with TRBJ2-5. This CDR3 has 15 residues. Germline CDR1 reads KGHSH; CDR2 reads LQKENI. The CDR3 coding sequence is TGTGCCAGCTCAAGGGACCTCGGAATGAAAGAGACCCAGTACTTC. It yields the protein CASSRDLGMKETQYF.

The J gene is TRBJ1-2, the V gene TRBV29-1, with D uncertain. CDR1 and CDR2 from the germline V gene are SQVTM and ANQGSEA. V was shortened by 5 bases and J by 8 bases, with 15 bases between the two germline ends. The length of the CDR3 is 12 residues. CDR3 DNA sequence: TGCAGCGTTTCAAGGTCCGATTGGGGCTACACCTTC. This gives the protein CSVSRSDWGYTF.

The chain carries TRBV28 and TRBJ2-6; no clear D. V lost 5 bases and J lost 0, with 11 bases in between. Germline V gene lookup returns CDR1 MDHEN and CDR2 SYDVKM. This CDR3 has 16 amino acids. DNA of the CDR3: TGTGCCAGCAGTGCAGATCTAGTCTCTGGGGCCAACGTCCTGACTTTC. Encoded protein: CASSADLVSGANVLTF.

This clonotype was seen more than once but under ten times. The junction differs from germline at one of its ends, possibly a read error. V is TRBV10-3 and J is TRBJ2-3; no clear D. In germline, CDR1 is ENHRY, CDR2 SYGVKD. This CDR3 is built from 14 residues. This chain's CDR3 is CAISERADTDTQYF. DNA of the CDR3: TGTGCCATCAGTGAGCGTGCAGACACAGACACGCAGTATTTT.

This clonotype was detected a few times. The rearrangement uses TRBV28 and TRBJ1-1; 9 positions agree with TRBD1. V trimming: 5 bases; J trimming: 3 bases; junction bases outside the gene matches: 7. Germline values: CDR1 MDHEN, CDR2 SYDVKM. The CDR3 loop spans 15 amino acids. CDR3 DNA sequence: TGTGCCAGCAGTCCGCACAGGGGGCCGTACACTGAAGCTTTCTTT. Amino acid sequence: CASSPHRGPYTEAFF.